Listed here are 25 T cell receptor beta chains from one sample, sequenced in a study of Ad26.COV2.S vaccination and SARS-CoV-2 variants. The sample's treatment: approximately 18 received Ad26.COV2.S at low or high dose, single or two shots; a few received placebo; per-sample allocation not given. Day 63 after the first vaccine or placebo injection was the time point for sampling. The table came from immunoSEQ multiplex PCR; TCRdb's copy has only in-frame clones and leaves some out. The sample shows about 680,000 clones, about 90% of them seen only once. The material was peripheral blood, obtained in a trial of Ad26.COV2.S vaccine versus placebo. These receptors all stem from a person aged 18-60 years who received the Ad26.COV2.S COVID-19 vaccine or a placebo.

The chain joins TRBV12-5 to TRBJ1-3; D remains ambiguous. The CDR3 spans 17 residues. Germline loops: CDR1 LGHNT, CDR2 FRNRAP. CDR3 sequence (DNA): TGTGCCCCTACCGGGCCAGCAAATCCTAGCTCTGGAAACACCATATATTTT. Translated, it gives CAPTGPANPSSGNTIYF.

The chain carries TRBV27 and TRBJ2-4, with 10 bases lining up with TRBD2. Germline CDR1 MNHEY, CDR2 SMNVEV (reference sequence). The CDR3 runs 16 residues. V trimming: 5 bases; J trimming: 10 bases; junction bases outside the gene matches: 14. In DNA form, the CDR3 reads TGTGCCAGCAGTCCCTTAGCGGGAGGCCTGGCTGATATTCAGTACTTC. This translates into CASSPLAGGLADIQYF.

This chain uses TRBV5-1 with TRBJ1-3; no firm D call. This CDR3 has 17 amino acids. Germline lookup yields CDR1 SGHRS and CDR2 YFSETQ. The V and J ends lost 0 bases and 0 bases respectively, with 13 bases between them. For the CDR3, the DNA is TGCGCCAGCAGCTTGGGAATGGACGGAAGCTCTGGAAACACCATATATTTT. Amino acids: CASSLGMDGSSGNTIYF.

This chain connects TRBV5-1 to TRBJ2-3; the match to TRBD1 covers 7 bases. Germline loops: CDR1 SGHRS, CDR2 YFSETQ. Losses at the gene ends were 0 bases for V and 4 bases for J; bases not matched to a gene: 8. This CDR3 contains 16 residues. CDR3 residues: CASSLGDSGPPDTQYF. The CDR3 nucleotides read TGCGCCAGCAGCTTGGGGGACAGTGGCCCCCCAGATACGCAGTATTTT.

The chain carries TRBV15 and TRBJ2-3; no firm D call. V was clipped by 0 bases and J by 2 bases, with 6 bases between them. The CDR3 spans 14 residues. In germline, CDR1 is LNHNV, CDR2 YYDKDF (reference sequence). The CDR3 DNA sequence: TGTGCCACCAGCAGAGATGTCCACACAGATACGCAGTATTTT. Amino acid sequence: CATSRDVHTDTQYF.

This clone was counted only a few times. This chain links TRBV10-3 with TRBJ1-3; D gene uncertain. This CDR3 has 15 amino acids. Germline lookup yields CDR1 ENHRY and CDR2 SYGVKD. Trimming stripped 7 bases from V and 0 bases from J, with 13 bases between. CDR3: CAITSTPFSGNTIYF. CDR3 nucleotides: TGTGCCATCACTTCGACACCATTCTCTGGAAACACCATATATTTT.

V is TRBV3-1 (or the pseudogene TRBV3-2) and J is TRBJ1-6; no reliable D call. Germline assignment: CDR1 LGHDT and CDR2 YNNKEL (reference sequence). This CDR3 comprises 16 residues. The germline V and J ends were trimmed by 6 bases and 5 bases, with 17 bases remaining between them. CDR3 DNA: TGTGCCAGCAGAGATACTTTCTATTCTCATAATTCACCCCTCCACTTT. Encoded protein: CASRDTFYSHNSPLHF.

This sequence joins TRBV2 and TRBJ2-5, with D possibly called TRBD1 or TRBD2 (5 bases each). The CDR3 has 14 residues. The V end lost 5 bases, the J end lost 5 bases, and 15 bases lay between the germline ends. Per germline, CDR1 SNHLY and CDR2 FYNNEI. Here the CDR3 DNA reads TGTGCCAGCAGTCCAGGGACGGTCGGGGAGACCCAGTACTTC. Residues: CASSPGTVGETQYF. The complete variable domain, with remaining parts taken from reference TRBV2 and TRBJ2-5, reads EPEVTQTPSHQVTQMGQEVILRCVPISNHLYFYWYRQILGQKVEFLVSFYNNEISEKSEIFDDQFSVERPDGSNFTLKIRSTKLEDSAMYFCASSPGTVGETQYFGPGTRLLVL.

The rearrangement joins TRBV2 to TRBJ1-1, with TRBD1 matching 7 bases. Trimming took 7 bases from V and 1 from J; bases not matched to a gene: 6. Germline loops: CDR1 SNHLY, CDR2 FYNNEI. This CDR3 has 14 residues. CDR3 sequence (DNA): TGTGCCAGCACTCGGGACAGAGGGAACACTGAAGCTTTCTTT. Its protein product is CASTRDRGNTEAFF.

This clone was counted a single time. CDR3 sequence: CASSSVRQGTGELFF. The DNA for the CDR3 is TGTGCCAGTAGTAGCGTCAGACAGGGTACCGGGGAGCTGTTTTTT. This chain joins TRBV19 and TRBJ2-2, with TRBD1 matching 7 bases. The CDR3 sequence is 15 residues long. The germline V gene encodes CDR1 LNHDA and CDR2 SQIVND (reference sequence). V trimming: 4 bases; J trimming: 5 bases; junction bases outside the gene matches: 7. Full variable domain (outside the CDR3, taken from reference TRBV19 and TRBJ2-2): DGGITQSPKYLFRKEGQNVTLSCEQNLNHDAMYWYRQDPGQGLRLIYYSQIVNDFQKGDIAEGYSVSREKKESFPLTVTSAQKNPTAFYLCASSSVRQGTGELFFGEGSRLTVL.

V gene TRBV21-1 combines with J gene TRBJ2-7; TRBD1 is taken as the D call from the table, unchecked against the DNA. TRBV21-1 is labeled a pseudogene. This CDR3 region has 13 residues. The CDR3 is CASSGQGGYEQYF. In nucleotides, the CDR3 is TGTGCCAGCAGCGGGCAGGGGGGCTACGAGCAGTACTTC.

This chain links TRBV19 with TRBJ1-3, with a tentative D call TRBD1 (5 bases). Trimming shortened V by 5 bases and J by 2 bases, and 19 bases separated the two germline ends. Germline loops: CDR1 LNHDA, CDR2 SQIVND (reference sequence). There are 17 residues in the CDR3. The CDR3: CASSLSGTSVTGNTIYF. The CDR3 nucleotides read TGTGCCAGTAGTTTATCCGGGACGTCGGTAACTGGAAACACCATATATTTT.

For the CDR3, the DNA is TGCGCCAGCAGTCAATCCTGGCTAGCGGGACCTTCCTACAATGAGCAGTTCTTC. Protein: CASSQSWLAGPSYNEQFF. The chain joins TRBV23-1 to TRBJ2-1; TRBD2 aligns across 9 bases. TRBV23-1 is known as an ORF, though its function is uncertain. Losses at the gene ends were 0 bases for V and 1 base for J; bases not matched to a gene: 7. The CDR3 consists of 18 residues.

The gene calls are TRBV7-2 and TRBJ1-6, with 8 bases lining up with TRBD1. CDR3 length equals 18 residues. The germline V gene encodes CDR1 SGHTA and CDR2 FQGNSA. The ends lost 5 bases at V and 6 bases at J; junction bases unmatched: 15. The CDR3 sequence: CASSLGGYGQGGNSPLHF. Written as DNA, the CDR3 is TGTGCCAGCAGCCTAGGGGGGTATGGACAGGGAGGTAATTCACCCCTCCACTTT.

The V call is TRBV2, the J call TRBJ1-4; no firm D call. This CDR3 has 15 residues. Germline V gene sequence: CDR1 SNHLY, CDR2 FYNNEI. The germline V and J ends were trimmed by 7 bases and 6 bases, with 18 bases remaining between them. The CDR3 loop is CASNSQDVHDEKLFF. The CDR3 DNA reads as TGTGCCAGCAATTCGCAGGACGTTCACGATGAAAAACTGTTTTTT.

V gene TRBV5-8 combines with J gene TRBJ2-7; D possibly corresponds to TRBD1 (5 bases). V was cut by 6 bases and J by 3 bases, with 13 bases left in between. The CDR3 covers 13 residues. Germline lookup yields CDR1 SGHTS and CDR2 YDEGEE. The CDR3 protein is CASKQTESYEQYF. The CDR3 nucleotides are TGTGCCAGCAAGCAGACAGAGAGCTACGAGCAGTACTTC.

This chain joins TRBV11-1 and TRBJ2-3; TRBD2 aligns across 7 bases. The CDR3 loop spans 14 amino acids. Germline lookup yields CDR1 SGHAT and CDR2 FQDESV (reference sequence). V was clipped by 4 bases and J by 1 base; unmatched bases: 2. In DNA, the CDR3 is TGTGCCAGCAGCTACGCGGGGGGCACAGATACGCAGTATTTT. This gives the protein CASSYAGGTDTQYF.

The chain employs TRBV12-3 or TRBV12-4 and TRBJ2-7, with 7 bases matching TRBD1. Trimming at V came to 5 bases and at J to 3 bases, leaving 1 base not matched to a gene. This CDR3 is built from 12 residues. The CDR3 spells CASSDRDYEQYF. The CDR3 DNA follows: TGTGCCAGCAGTGACAGGGACTACGAGCAGTACTTC.

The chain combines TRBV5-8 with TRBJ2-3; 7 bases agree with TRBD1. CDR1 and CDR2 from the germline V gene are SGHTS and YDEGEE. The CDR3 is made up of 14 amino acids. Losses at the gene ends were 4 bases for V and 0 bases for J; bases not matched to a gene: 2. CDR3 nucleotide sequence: TGTGCCAGCAGCGGGGACAGTAGCACAGATACGCAGTATTTT. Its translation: CASSGDSSTDTQYF.

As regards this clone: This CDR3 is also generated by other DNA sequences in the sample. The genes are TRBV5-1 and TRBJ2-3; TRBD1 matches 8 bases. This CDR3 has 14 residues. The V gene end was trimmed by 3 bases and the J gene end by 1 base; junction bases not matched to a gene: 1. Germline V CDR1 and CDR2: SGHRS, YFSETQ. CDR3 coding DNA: TGCGCCAGCAGCTCACAGGGGGGCACAGATACGCAGTATTTT. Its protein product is CASSSQGGTDTQYF.

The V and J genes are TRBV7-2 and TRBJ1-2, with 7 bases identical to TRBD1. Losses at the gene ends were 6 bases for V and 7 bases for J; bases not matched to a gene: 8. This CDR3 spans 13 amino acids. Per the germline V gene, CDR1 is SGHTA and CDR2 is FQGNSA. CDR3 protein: CASSPGQHLGYTF. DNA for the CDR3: TGTGCCAGCAGTCCGGGACAGCATCTTGGCTACACCTTC.

This CDR3 is CASSDRAGAYSNQPQHF. The DNA for the CDR3 is TGTGCCAGCAGCGACCGGGCGGGAGCATATAGCAATCAGCCCCAGCATTTT. The J gene is TRBJ1-5, the V gene TRBV7-8; the D is unclear. V shed 5 bases and J shed 0 bases, with 17 bases lying between them. The CDR3 runs to 17 residues. Germline V lookup: CDR1 SGHVS, CDR2 FQNEAQ.

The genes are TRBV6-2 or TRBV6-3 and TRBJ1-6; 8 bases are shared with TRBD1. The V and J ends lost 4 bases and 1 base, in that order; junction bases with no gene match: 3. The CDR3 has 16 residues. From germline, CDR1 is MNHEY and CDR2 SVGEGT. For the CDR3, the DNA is TGTGCCAGCAGTTCCTACAGGGGGTCCTATAATTCACCCCTCCACTTT. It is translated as CASSSYRGSYNSPLHF.

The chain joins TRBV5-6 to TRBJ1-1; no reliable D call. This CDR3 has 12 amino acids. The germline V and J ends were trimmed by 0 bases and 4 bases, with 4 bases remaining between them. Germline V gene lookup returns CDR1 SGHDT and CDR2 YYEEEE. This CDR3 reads CASSLGATEAFF. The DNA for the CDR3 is TGTGCCAGCAGCTTGGGAGCCACTGAAGCTTTCTTT.

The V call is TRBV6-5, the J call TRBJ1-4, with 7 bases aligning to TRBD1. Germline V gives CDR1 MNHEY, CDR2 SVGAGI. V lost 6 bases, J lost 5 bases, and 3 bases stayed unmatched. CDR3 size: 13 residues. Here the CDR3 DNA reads TGTGCCAGCAGCGTGACAGGGAATGAAAAACTGTTTTTT. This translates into CASSVTGNEKLFF.